These 15 T cell receptor beta chains came from one sample sequenced in a study of T cells after yellow fever vaccination. TCRdb recomputed calls from the 5' RACE reads with MiXCR, one row per CDR3 protein. The sample carries some 500,000 distinct CDR3 sequences, roughly 14% recorded once. Source: PBMCs, taken on the day of the yellow fever booster vaccination. These receptors were taken from a man aged 25-45 years who received the YFV17D yellow fever vaccine.

The CDR3 loop reads CSVQWTSGDTDTQYF. CDR3 in DNA: TGCAGCGTCCAATGGACTAGCGGTGACACGGATACGCAGTATTTT. This chain links TRBV29-1 with TRBJ2-3, with 10 positions matching TRBD2. The CDR3 has 15 amino acids. Germline V lookup: CDR1 SQVTM, CDR2 ANQGSEA. Trimming took 6 bases from V and 6 from J; bases not matched to a gene: 12.

This chain links TRBV12-3 or TRBV12-4 with TRBJ2-3; 8 bases fit TRBD2. Germline trimming cut 3 bases from V and 6 bases from J; bases unmatched to any gene: 11. The CDR3 runs to 16 residues. The CDR3 DNA reads TGTGCCAGCAGTTTTGGGGGCAGGGGCGGGGGGGATACGCAGTATTTT. This translates into CASSFGGRGGGDTQYF.

In this sample, this clonotype turned up a few times. V usage is TRBV6-5 and J usage is TRBJ2-3; D unresolved. V was trimmed by 1 base and J by 4 bases, leaving 9 bases between them. Per germline, CDR1 MNHEY and CDR2 SVGAGI. CDR3 length equals 14 residues. In nucleotides, the CDR3 is TGTGCCAGCAGTTACTTCGCCGGTTCAGATACGCAGTATTTT. Translated: CASSYFAGSDTQYF.

CDR3 DNA sequence: TGTGCCAGCAGTAGGTCCCTCTACGAGCAGTACTTC. It yields the protein CASSRSLYEQYF. V is TRBV25-1 and J is TRBJ2-7; D is unresolved. The CDR3 length is 12 residues. V was cut by 5 bases and J by 3 bases, with 8 bases left in between. Germline CDR1 and CDR2: MGHDK and SYGVNS.

This clonotype was detected only a few times. This rearrangement joins TRBV12-3 or TRBV12-4 to TRBJ2-7; possible D gene TRBD1, 5 bases. The CDR3 spans 15 residues. Trimming pared 3 bases from V and 6 bases from J, leaving 18 bases between. CDR3 in DNA: TGTGCCAGCAGTTTCTCGAGGACATTAATCCGCGAGCAGTACTTC. It codes for CASSFSRTLIREQYF.

This clonotype has more than one count but fewer than ten. This sequence joins TRBV10-3 and TRBJ2-1; perhaps TRBD2 as D (5 bases). Trimming pared 4 bases from V and 4 bases from J, leaving 5 bases between. There are 12 residues in the CDR3. The V gene's germline CDR1 is ENHRY and CDR2 SYGVKD. CDR3 region: CAISGGYNEQFF. The CDR3 bases are TGTGCCATCAGTGGAGGGTACAATGAGCAGTTCTTC.

The chain joins TRBV5-6 to TRBJ2-2; TRBD2 agrees at 8 bases. This CDR3 has 14 amino acids. Per germline, CDR1 SGHDT and CDR2 YYEEEE. The ends lost 0 bases at V and 9 bases at J; junction bases unmatched: 4. The CDR3 here is CASSLGLAIRELFF. CDR3 nucleotides: TGTGCCAGCAGCTTGGGACTAGCGATACGGGAGCTGTTTTTT.

This clonotype appeared a few times. V is TRBV6-2 or TRBV6-3 and J is TRBJ2-1, with D perhaps matching TRBD2 (6 bases). There are 15 residues in the CDR3. The V and J ends lost 4 bases and 5 bases respectively, with 15 bases between them. The germline V gene encodes CDR1 MNHEY and CDR2 SVGEGT. The CDR3 reads CASSSGLMINNEQFF. The CDR3 DNA reads as TGTGCCAGCAGTTCGGGACTCATGATTAACAATGAGCAGTTCTTC.

This clonotype was seen more than once but under ten times. V gene TRBV29-1 combines with J gene TRBJ2-3; D is uncertain. Germline CDR1 SQVTM, CDR2 ANQGSEA. Trimming removed 6 bases at V and 1 base at J, with 14 bases between. The CDR3 runs to 14 residues. The CDR3 nucleotides are TGCAGCGTGGGTAGAAGGGCGGGCACAGATACGCAGTATTTT. Translation: CSVGRRAGTDTQYF.

The chain couples TRBV19 to TRBJ2-5; D is uncertain. V lost 6 bases to trimming and J lost 0 bases, with 8 bases between them. The length of the CDR3 is 13 residues. The V gene's germline CDR1 is LNHDA and CDR2 SQIVND (reference sequence). The CDR3 DNA follows: TGTGCCAGTAGCAATACAAACCAAGAGACCCAGTACTTC. It codes for CASSNTNQETQYF.

This clonotype has just a few counts. This chain links TRBV18 with TRBJ2-7; TRBD1 matches 10 bases. This CDR3 comprises 15 residues. The V segment lost 3 bases and the J segment 3 bases; nucleotides outside the gene matches: 5. Germline CDR1 KGHSH, CDR2 LQKENI. CDR3 residues: CASSPSGQGYYEQYF. For the CDR3, the DNA is TGTGCCAGCTCACCCTCGGGACAGGGGTACTACGAGCAGTACTTC.

This chain connects TRBV6-5 to TRBJ1-2; 9 nucleotides align to TRBD1. The CDR3 is made up of 15 amino acids. With V trimmed by 2 bases and J by 8 bases, 9 bases remained unmatched. The germline V gene encodes CDR1 MNHEY and CDR2 SVGAGI. CDR3 in amino acids: CASSYISTGGEGYTF. The CDR3, as DNA: TGTGCCAGCAGTTACATCTCGACAGGGGGGGAGGGCTACACCTTC.

In this sample, this clonotype turned up a few times. The genes are TRBV6-1 and TRBJ1-3, with D perhaps TRBD1 (6 bases). This CDR3 is built from 14 residues. V was clipped by 10 bases and J by 4 bases, with 17 bases between them. Germline values: CDR1 MNHNS, CDR2 SASEGT. CDR3 nucleotide sequence: TGTGCCACAAAAGGGGGGCTGCTCGGAAACACCATATATTTT. This gives the protein CATKGGLLGNTIYF.

This chain connects TRBV20-1 to TRBJ1-1; D ambiguous. V dropped 3 bases and J dropped 11 bases, with 19 bases sitting between them. The CDR3 extends over 13 amino acids. Per germline, CDR1 DFQATT and CDR2 SNEGSKA (reference sequence). The CDR3 reads CSARNPLAEEAFF. In DNA form, the CDR3 reads TGCAGTGCTAGGAATCCTCTGGCGGAAGAGGCTTTCTTT.

In this sample, this clonotype turned up a few times. V is TRBV9 and J is TRBJ2-5, with D uncertain. Between the trimmed V and J ends, which lost 0 bases and 7 bases, there was a span of 13 bases. The CDR3 consists of 14 residues. Germline V gives CDR1 SGDLS, CDR2 YYNGEE. The CDR3 bases are TGTGCCAGCAGCGTAGATCCGATGAAAGGGACCCAGTACTTC. Translation: CASSVDPMKGTQYF.